Sequencing of this T cell receptor (beta chain) was carried out in a study of blood T cell repertoires in COVID-19. The CDR3 spans 11 residues. Up to 2 weeks before entering the study, exposed participants had met a COVID-19 case. The authors' processing: Amplified reference gene primers provided the basis for estimating nucleated cell counts. This table comes from immunoSEQ multiplex PCR, and its TCRdb copy is limited to in-frame clones, with some not included. That table gives V, J and clone size, and the DNA gave D and trimming. The repertoire includes roughly 200,000 clones, 86% of them detected once, and around 4% sits in the top ten.

The sequencing sample was made of PBMCs or T cells enriched from blood (not recorded which). This chain links TRBV21-1 with TRBJ1-2. TRBV21-1 is shown as a pseudogene. This receptor was taken from a woman in her 30s who had been exposed to COVID-19. CDR3 in amino acids: CASSKRREGTF. The CDR3 DNA sequence: TGTGCCAGCAGCAAACGGAGGGAGGGCACCTTC.